A single sample is the source of the 13 T cell receptor beta chains below, sequenced in a study of T cell responses to AZD1222 COVID-19 vaccine. TCRdb's table, derived via immunoSEQ multiplex PCR, lists solely in-frame clones and lacks some. There are 150,000 to 200,000 clones in the sample; 94% occur only once, and about 4.6% lies in the top ten. The sample was peripheral blood, taken 28 days after the second AZD1222 dose. The receptors here all came from an adult who received the AZD1222 COVID-19 vaccine.

The CDR3 DNA sequence: TGTGCCTGCGTCAGCGGGAGGGGGTACGAGCAGTACTTC. Its protein product is CACVSGRGYEQYF. The rearrangement links TRBV30 to TRBJ2-7; TRBD2 aligns across 10 bases. CDR1 GTSNPN and CDR2 SVGIG come from the germline V gene (reference sequence). V was clipped by 6 bases and J by 4 bases; unmatched bases: 6. This CDR3 is 13 amino acids long.

The J gene is TRBJ1-1, the V gene TRBV6-1, with a possible D match to TRBD1 (5 bases). The CDR3 totals 13 residues. V was trimmed by 2 bases and J by 6 bases, leaving 10 bases between them. Germline CDR1 and CDR2: MNHNS and SASEGT. DNA for the CDR3: TGTGCCAGCAGTGAACGGCAGGGCTCTGAAGCTTTCTTT. Protein sequence: CASSERQGSEAFF.

CDR3 in DNA: TGTGCCAGCAGCTTGCGGAGCTCTGGAAACACCATATATTTT. Encoded protein: CASSLRSSGNTIYF. The V gene is TRBV5-8, the J gene TRBJ1-3; D unresolved. V was shortened by 1 base and J by 0 bases, with 5 bases between the two germline ends. The CDR3 is made up of 14 amino acids. CDR1 and CDR2 from the germline V gene are SGHTS and YDEGEE.

The CDR3 DNA follows: TGTGCCAGCAGCCTCAAATACGGGGCAACTAATGAAAAACTGTTTTTT. Its protein is CASSLKYGATNEKLFF. V and J are TRBV27 and TRBJ1-4; the D is unclear. The V gene lost 6 bases and the J gene lost 0 bases, with 14 bases spanning the gap. CDR3 length equals 16 residues. CDR1 is MNHEY, CDR2 SMNVEV, per germline (reference sequence).

The gene calls are TRBV19 and TRBJ2-7; 11 bases map to TRBD1. The junction had 8 bases not matched to a gene; V was cut back by 1 base and J by 6 bases. In germline, CDR1 is LNHDA, CDR2 SQIVND (reference sequence). The length of the CDR3 is 16 residues. CDR3 protein: CASSIGLGQGDLEQYF. The CDR3 coding sequence is TGTGCCAGTAGTATAGGGCTGGGACAGGGGGACCTCGAGCAGTACTTC.

The gene calls are TRBV7-8 and TRBJ2-5; TRBD2 is a possible D gene (5 bases). Trimming removed 1 base from V and 5 bases from J, with 11 bases in between. Germline CDR1 reads SGHVS; CDR2 reads FQNEAQ. This CDR3 region has 14 residues. The CDR3 protein is CASSLDWETETQYF. The DNA for the CDR3 is TGTGCCAGCAGCTTAGATTGGGAGACGGAGACCCAGTACTTC. The full variable domain, with the rest looked up from reference TRBV7-8 and TRBJ2-5, is GAGVSQSPRYKVAKRGQDVALRCDPISGHVSLFWYQQALGQGPEFLTYFQNEAQLDKSGLPSDRFFAERPEGSVSTLKIQRTQQEDSAVYLCASSLDWETETQYFGPGTRLLVL.

This chain uses TRBV6-6 with TRBJ2-3; D may be TRBD2 (5 bases). This CDR3 has 14 amino acids. The V gene's germline CDR1 is MNHNY and CDR2 SVGAGI (reference sequence). Trimming shortened V by 2 bases and J by 0 bases, and 6 bases separated the two germline ends. The CDR3, as DNA: TGTGCCAGCAGTTACCGAGGGAGCACAGATACGCAGTATTTT. Amino acids: CASSYRGSTDTQYF.

The rearrangement uses TRBV27 and TRBJ2-2, with D perhaps matching TRBD1 (5 bases). The germline V gene has CDR1 MNHEY and CDR2 SMNVEV (reference sequence). The CDR3 has 15 residues. Trimming left V 5 bases short and J 4 bases short, with 14 bases between. The CDR3 sequence is CASSVVWTLTGELFF. The CDR3 nucleotides read TGTGCCAGCAGTGTCGTTTGGACACTCACCGGGGAGCTGTTTTTT.

CDR3 in amino acids: CASSPRTGEDSPLHF. The CDR3 DNA reads TGCGCCAGCAGCCCAAGGACGGGAGAAGATTCACCCCTCCACTTT. The chain is built from TRBV5-1 and TRBJ1-6; the D is unclear. The CDR3 loop spans 15 amino acids. Germline V gene data show CDR1 as SGHRS and CDR2 as YFSETQ. The V and J ends lost 4 bases and 8 bases respectively, with 16 bases between them.

The count of this clone is one. The CDR3 loop reads CASSPGQGVDTQYF. CDR3 DNA: TGTGCCAGCAGCCCGGGACAGGGGGTAGATACGCAGTATTTT. V is TRBV7-9 and J is TRBJ2-3; 11 positions agree with TRBD1. This CDR3 is 14 amino acids long. CDR1 and CDR2 (germline): SEHNR, FQNEAQ (reference sequence). Trimming cost V 5 bases and J 5 bases; bases outside gene matches: 3.

The chain employs TRBV9 and TRBJ2-7, with 12 positions matching TRBD2. This CDR3 region has 15 residues. J gave up 7 bases and V 0 bases, and 5 bases lay outside the gene matches. Per the germline V gene, CDR1 is SGDLS and CDR2 is YYNGEE. The CDR3 nucleotides read TGTGCCAGCAGCGTAGTCGGAGGACTAGCGGGAGAGCAGTACTTC. Translating it yields CASSVVGGLAGEQYF.

The rearrangement links TRBV4-3 to TRBJ2-2; a weak D match, TRBD1 (5 bases). Germline V gene lookup returns CDR1 LGHNA and CDR2 YSLEER. V lost 2 bases and J 4 bases, leaving 17 bases between the germline ends. The CDR3 runs 17 residues. In nucleotides, the CDR3 is TGCGCCAGCAGCCAACAGATCCCTCAGGGAATCACCGGGGAGCTGTTTTTT. Encoded protein: CASSQQIPQGITGELFF.

The chain employs TRBV23-1 and TRBJ1-5; possible D gene TRBD1, 6 bases. TRBV23-1 is labeled an ORF, and its function is uncertain. This CDR3 spans 17 amino acids. V dropped 3 bases and J dropped 3 bases, with 18 bases sitting between them. CDR3 loop: CASSHPDSERDNQPQHF. For the CDR3, the DNA is TGCGCCAGCAGTCACCCGGACAGTGAGAGAGACAATCAGCCCCAGCATTTT.